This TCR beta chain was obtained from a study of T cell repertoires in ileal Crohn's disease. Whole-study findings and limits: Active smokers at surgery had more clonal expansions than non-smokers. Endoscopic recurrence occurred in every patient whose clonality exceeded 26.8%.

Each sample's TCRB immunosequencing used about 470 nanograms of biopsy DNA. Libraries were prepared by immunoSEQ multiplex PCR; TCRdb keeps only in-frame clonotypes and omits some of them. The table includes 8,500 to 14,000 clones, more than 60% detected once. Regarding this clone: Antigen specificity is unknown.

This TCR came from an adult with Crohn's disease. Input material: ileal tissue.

CDR3 sequence: CASSFQGGYEQYF. The CDR3 nucleotides are TGTGCCAGCAGTTTCCAAGGCGGCTACGAGCAGTACTTC. The rearrangement links TRBV6-5 to TRBJ2-7; D gene uncertain. In germline, CDR1 is MNHEY, CDR2 SVGAGI. The ends were cut back, 4 bases at V and 3 bases at J, with 10 bases in the middle. CDR3 size: 13 residues.